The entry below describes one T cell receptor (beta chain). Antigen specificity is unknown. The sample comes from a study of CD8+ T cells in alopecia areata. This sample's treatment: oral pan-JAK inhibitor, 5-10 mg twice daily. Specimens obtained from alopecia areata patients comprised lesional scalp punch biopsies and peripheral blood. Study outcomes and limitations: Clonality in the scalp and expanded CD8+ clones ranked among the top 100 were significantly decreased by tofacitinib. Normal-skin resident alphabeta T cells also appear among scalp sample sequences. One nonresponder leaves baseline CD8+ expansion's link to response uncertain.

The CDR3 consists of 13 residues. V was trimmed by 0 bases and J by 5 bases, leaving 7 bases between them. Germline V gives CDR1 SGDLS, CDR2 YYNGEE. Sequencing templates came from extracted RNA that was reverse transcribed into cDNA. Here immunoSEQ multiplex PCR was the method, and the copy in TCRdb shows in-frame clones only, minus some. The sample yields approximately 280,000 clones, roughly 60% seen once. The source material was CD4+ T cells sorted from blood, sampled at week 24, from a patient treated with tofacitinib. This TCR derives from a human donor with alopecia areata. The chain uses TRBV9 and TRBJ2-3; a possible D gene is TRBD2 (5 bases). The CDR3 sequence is CASSVALEDTQYF. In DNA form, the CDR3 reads TGTGCCAGCAGCGTAGCACTAGAAGATACGCAGTATTTT.